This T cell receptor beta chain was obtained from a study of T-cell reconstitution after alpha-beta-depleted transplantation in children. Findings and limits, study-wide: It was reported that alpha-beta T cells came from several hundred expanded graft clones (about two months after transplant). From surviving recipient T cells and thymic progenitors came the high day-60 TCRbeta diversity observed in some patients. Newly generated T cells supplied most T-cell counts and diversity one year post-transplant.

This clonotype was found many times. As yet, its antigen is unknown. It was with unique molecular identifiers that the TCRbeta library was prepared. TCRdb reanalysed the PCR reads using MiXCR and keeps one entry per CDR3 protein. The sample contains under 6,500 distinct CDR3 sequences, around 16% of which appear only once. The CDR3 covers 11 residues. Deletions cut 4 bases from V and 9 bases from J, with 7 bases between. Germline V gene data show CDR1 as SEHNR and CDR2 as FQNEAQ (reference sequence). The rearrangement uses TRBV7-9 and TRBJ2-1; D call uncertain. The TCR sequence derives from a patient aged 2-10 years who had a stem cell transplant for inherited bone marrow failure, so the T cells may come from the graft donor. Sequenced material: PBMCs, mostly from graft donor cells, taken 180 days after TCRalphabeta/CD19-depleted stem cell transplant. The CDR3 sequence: CASSSLGEQFF. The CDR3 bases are TGTGCCAGCAGCTCCCTGGGTGAGCAGTTCTTC.